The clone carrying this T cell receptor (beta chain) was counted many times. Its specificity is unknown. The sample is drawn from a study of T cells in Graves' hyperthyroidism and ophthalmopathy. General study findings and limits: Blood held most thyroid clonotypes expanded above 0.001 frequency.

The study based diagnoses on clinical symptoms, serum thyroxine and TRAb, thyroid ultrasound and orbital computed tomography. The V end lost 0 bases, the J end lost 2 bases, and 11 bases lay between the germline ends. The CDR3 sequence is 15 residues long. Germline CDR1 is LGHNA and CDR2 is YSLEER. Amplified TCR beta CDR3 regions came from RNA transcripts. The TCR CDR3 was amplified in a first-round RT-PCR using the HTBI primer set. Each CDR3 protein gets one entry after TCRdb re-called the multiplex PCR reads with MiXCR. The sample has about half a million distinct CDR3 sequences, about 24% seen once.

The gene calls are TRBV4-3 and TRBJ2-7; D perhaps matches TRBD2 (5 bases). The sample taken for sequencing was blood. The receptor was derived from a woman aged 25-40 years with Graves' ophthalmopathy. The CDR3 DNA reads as TGCGCCAGCAGCCAAGATTCAGACGGGACCTACGAGCAGTACTTC. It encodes CASSQDSDGTYEQYF.